This T cell receptor (beta chain) was sequenced during a study of CD8 T cells in ankylosing spondylitis. CDR1 and CDR2 from the germline V gene are LGHNA and YNFKEQ. The length of the CDR3 is 17 residues. The ends lost 0 bases at V and 0 bases at J; junction bases unmatched: 4. Via MiXCR, TCRdb re-called the 5' RACE reads, giving one row per CDR3 protein. The table has under 450,000 distinct CDR3 sequences, approximately 22% seen once. The V call is TRBV4-2, the J call TRBJ2-7; 11 nucleotides match TRBD1. The sequenced material came from blood, either unsorted or a sorted T cell fraction (not recorded which). This sequence originates from a male donor with ankylosing spondylitis or in good health (not recorded which). The CDR3 DNA reads as TGTGCCAGCAGCCAAGAGGGACAGGGGGTGCACTCCTACGAGCAGTACTTC. Amino acid sequence: CASSQEGQGVHSYEQYF.